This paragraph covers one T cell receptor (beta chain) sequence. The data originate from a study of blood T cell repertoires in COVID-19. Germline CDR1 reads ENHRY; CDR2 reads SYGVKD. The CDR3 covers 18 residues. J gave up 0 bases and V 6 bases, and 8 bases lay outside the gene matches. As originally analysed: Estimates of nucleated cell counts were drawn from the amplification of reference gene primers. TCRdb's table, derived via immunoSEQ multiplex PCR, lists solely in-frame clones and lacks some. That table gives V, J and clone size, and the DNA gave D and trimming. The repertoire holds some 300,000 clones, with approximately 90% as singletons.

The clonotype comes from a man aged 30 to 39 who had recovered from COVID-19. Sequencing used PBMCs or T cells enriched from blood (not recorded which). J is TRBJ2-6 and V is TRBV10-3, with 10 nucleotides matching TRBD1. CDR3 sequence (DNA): TGTGCCATCAGGGGATCCGGGACAGGGGACTCTGGGGCCAACGTCCTGACTTTC. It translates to CAIRGSGTGDSGANVLTF.